This T cell receptor beta chain was identified in a study of neurological immune-mediated disorders. V shed 6 bases, J shed 8 bases, and the junction held 5 bases outside the gene matches. CDR3 length: 13 amino acids. This clonotype occurred many times. The target antigen is unknown. 5'RACE employing 10-nucleotide random UMIs yielded the cDNA. TCRdb reprocessed the 5' RACE reads via MiXCR and lists one record per CDR3 protein. The table has approximately 100,000 distinct CDR3 sequences, roughly 4% seen once; the top ten hold around 5.5%. Points from the study as a whole: For the multiple sclerosis repertoire cluster, no association with any clinical or MRI feature was found. HTLV-1-associated myelopathy showed the most TCR clonal expansion; multiple sclerosis the least, below healthy controls.

The receptor was isolated from a woman younger than 30 with multiple sclerosis. The chain carries TRBV12-3 or TRBV12-4 and TRBJ2-3, with 10 nucleotides matching TRBD2. The material sequenced was PBMCs. The CDR3 loop reads CASRGSGGSTQYF. The CDR3 DNA is TGTGCCAGCAGGGGTAGCGGGGGGTCTACGCAGTATTTT.